A single sample gave rise to the 4 T cell receptor beta chains below, sequenced in a study of CD8+ T cells in alopecia areata (dated by TCRdb to 2017 to 2018). Library creation used the immunoSEQ multiplex PCR assay. RNA was extracted from all samples and reverse transcribed into cDNA, which served as template for TCR sequencing. What TCRdb holds here is the immuneACCESS table cut down to in-frame rearrangements. Part of the clones is not present; checked against another copy, under half of the missing clones reflect an unresolved V gene, and the others are unexplained. The sample records approximately 200,000 clones, 50% to 60% of which are singletons. 3% to 4% of the sample lies in the top ten. The intended sense of this specimen's time point label: about 4 weeks on oral tofacitinib. In the paper's terms, the treatment or condition label means: oral pan-JAK inhibitor, 5-10 mg twice daily. The source was CD4+ T cells sorted from blood, collected at week 4, from a patient treated with tofacitinib. The receptors derive from a human donor with alopecia areata.

The chain carries TRBV7-2 and TRBJ2-1; D not resolved. CDR3 length: 14 amino acids. CDR1 SGHTA and CDR2 FQGNSA come from the germline V gene. V shed 1 base and J shed 6 bases, with 10 bases lying between them. In DNA, the CDR3 is TGTGCCAGCAGCTTAGAATATCGCGCCAATGAGCAGTTCTTC. Protein: CASSLEYRANEQFF.

The chain combines TRBV7-2 with TRBJ1-5; TRBD1 agrees at 7 bases. V lost 5 bases, J lost 4 bases, and 5 bases stayed unmatched. The germline V gene has CDR1 SGHTA and CDR2 FQGNSA. The CDR3 has 14 amino acids. The CDR3 sequence: CASSPTGINQPQHF. CDR3 bases: TGTGCCAGCAGCCCGACAGGGATAAATCAGCCCCAGCATTTT.

The genes are TRBV30 and TRBJ1-5, with 7 bases identical to TRBD1. Per germline, CDR1 GTSNPN and CDR2 SVGIG (reference sequence). V lost 2 bases to trimming and J lost 0 bases; unmatched junction nucleotides: 4. The CDR3 runs 15 residues. The CDR3 sequence: CAWSLTGSSNQPQHF. In DNA, the CDR3 is TGTGCCTGGAGTCTGACAGGGTCTAGCAATCAGCCCCAGCATTTT.

CDR3: CAWSGAWEQYF. As DNA, the CDR3 is TGTGCCTGGAGTGGGGCTTGGGAGCAGTACTTC. The chain links TRBV30 to TRBJ2-7; D remains unclear. The CDR3 runs to 11 residues. Germline values: CDR1 GTSNPN, CDR2 SVGIG (reference sequence). Trimming removed 1 base at V and 7 bases at J, with 8 bases between.